The T cell receptor beta chain under discussion was sequenced for a study of cytomegalovirus exposure and HLA in healthy donors (dated by TCRdb to the late 2010s). In terms of the full investigation: In an earlier analysis of 587 of the donors, about 260 Gb of sequence data and roughly 100 million unique TCR beta sequences from roughly 180 million T cells were reported. About 280 gigabases of sequencing data and 70 million to 100 million unique TCR sequences made up an early release that covered some 640 HLA-typed donors. The genetic ancestry cluster associated with self-reported Caucasian donors included over 65% of the roughly 360 genotyped donors. The study was designed to test whether signatures of past pathogen exposure could be identified by cataloging public T cell receptors. Using immunosequencing, the study profiled T cell repertoires from about 620 subjects and related those repertoires to cytomegalovirus serostatus. In addition to the first cohort of approximately 650 subjects, a separate validation cohort of 120 different subjects was used. The study combined high-throughput TCR immunosequencing, statistical association of individual TCRs with disease status, and machine learning to predict cytomegalovirus infection status. To study patterns of TCR occurrence, a later analysis re-analyzed previously published TCR beta repertoires from several hundred donors and added high-resolution HLA genotyping. The later analysis used no new phenotypic data to find candidate immune exposures, relying instead on TCR beta sequences and their occurrence across donors. To decide whether each TCR beta V gene segment behaved as functional or pseudogenic, an earlier analysis of approximately 590 of the donors relied on high-throughput TCR beta sequencing. Donor age, sex, ethnicity and CMV serostatus were compiled alongside the repertoire data. In a later genetic analysis, genome-wide SNP genotypes for about 65% of the 666 donors were used, and that subset was treated as a discovery cohort. Every repertoire in the discovery cohort had been generated on one and the same sequencing platform. HLA typing included class I and class II loci at four-digit resolution. The number of typed donors differed by locus: 629-630 for A, B, C, DRB1 and DQB1; approximately 540 for DQA1; fewer than 610 for DPA1; and around 450 for DPB1. Roughly 5 DR-DQ haplotypes were handled as single units for association and clustering, since linkage in the cohort was strong. Among a few hundred genotyped donors of the cohort, an average of 235,054 unique TCR beta nucleotide sequences were sequenced per donor, approximately 20% of them non-productive. The paper as a whole reports these results and caveats: The authors suggested that the approach could potentially be generalized to other disease states and immunological phenotypes. Roughly uniform sequencing depth across donors was assumed in presence/absence analyses, although this assumption may not hold. In a later analysis, HLA-associated TCR beta chains showed more clonal expansion and lower generation probabilities than non-associated chains that were equally common. When HLA alleles, especially DR and DQ, strongly co-occurred, attributing TCR associations to individual alleles was difficult. Some IMGT-functional V segments, including TRBV6-2 and TRBV6-3, could not be told apart with the 87-base-pair reads, so those segments were excluded. An association between a missense DCLRE1C variant and V-gene and J-gene trimming of TCR beta chains was found in a later genetic analysis and replicated in an independent cohort. A cluster of highly shared sequence variants was judged likely to be a technical artifact of the sequencing pipeline. In a later analysis, several top co-occurrence clusters were reported to appear linked to parvovirus B19, influenza, CMV and Epstein-Barr virus. The classifier was reported to diagnose cytomegalovirus status with high specificity and sensitivity in both the original and validation cohorts. Because counts were too low, roughly 17 rarely observed V segments, including chromosome 9 orphons, were left out of the earlier analysis of 587 of the donors. The study listed 150 to 200 TCR beta chains as associated with cytomegalovirus. A later analysis associated some 17,000 TCR beta sequences with specific HLA alleles at a false discovery rate of 0.05. Most CMV-associated TCR beta chains appeared to be HLA-restricted in a later analysis, and the HLA associations seemed to be driven largely by CMV exposure. Correlated functional status among segregating V segments might reflect linkage disequilibrium, but an unknown experimental factor could not be ruled out. Broadly in line with IMGT annotations, most TCR beta V segments showed up in productive rearrangements about 90% or about 30% of the time in an earlier analysis of 450 to 600 of the donors. For the cohort, immune exposure information was limited to CMV serostatus. Compared with the roughly 710-donor mean, donors in an Asian-associated ancestry cluster had fewer N-insertions in productive TCRs, according to a later genetic analysis. The cohort was sequenced for TCR beta chains only, and without alpha or paired-chain data the features that could be detected were limited. In vitro tests confirmed that three of the cytomegalovirus-associated TCR beta chains recognize cytomegalovirus antigens. A further reported finding was that TCR beta sequences accurately predicted the HLA-A and HLA-B alleles for most subjects in the first cohort. While some public TCRs were present in many individuals, most TCR sequences turned up only very rarely across donors. In a later analysis, the rate of TCR association differed among HLA loci, with DRB1 alleles having the most associated TCRs and HLA-C alleles having the fewest. Because HLA typing was unavailable for some donors at each locus, only the typed subset was used in association tests.

In total, 600 or so healthy bone marrow donors made up the cohort. At the time of sampling, every cohort member was nominally healthy, though immune exposures that went unrecorded were likely present. The donor was CMV seronegative and was included in the group of 352 seronegative cohort members. A peripheral blood sample was collected from each donor, and TCR beta sequencing was performed on peripheral blood mononuclear cells. The Qiagen DNeasy Blood Extraction Kit was used to extract genomic DNA from the blood cell samples. Measured from the cysteine to the phenylalanine, the CDR3 is 19 residues long. The CDR3 DNA has 57 bases and is translated from base 1. The germline V gene supplies CDR1 SGHDT and CDR2 YYEEEE. Trimming removed 0 bases from V and 1 base from J, leaving 20 bases between the germline ends. Notes on this clone: Its antigen remains undetermined.

Libraries came from the immunoSEQ multiplex PCR assay. For the multiplex PCR, a mixture combining 60 forward primers for TCR Vbeta segments and 13 reverse primers for TCR Jbeta segments was used. The CDR3 region of rearranged TCR beta genes was amplified from genomic DNA with a multiplex PCR assay. On the Illumina HiSeq System, the amplified TCR beta libraries were sequenced as 87-base-pair reads. On the authors' methods: A later analysis counted tens of millions of unique TCR beta chains across the 600 to 850 repertoires, and some 11 million of these chains were shared by at least two donors. To remove PCR and sequencing errors, raw reads were error-corrected and collapsed into unique sequences using a nearest-neighbor algorithm that merged closely related sequences. V, D and J gene segments were assigned by aligning CDR3 sequences to IMGT reference sequences. For a sequence to be retained, a match of at least six nucleotides to both a V gene segment and a J gene segment was required. Rearrangements were called productive when the CDR3 lacked stop codons and stayed in frame with V and J; all others were non-productive. CDR3 was defined according to IMGT convention as the region running from the second conserved V-encoded cysteine to the conserved J-encoded phenylalanine. The earlier analysis of some 540 of the donors excluded any sequence lacking an unambiguous match to a single V gene segment. An earlier analysis of fewer than 750 of the donors called V segments functional above 56.7% productive rearrangements and segregating when the between-donor standard deviation exceeded 5%. To diagnose cytomegalovirus status from the catalog of TCR beta chain sequences, a statistical classification framework was built. In a later analysis, V and J genes were assigned by comparing TCR nucleotide sequences against IMGT/GENE-DB human TR gene sequences. A later analysis assigned CDR3 sequences and most-parsimonious VDJ recombination scenarios with the TCRdist pipeline. In a later analysis, each TCR beta chain was defined by its CDR3 amino acid sequence together with its V-gene family, and reads lacking a unique V-gene family were excluded. In a later analysis, approximately 590 highly shared, low-generation-probability nucleotide sequences were removed to address suspected cross-contamination and a sequencing artifact. In a later analysis, a clonal expansion index for each public chain was calculated from normalized within-repertoire ranks of inferred template counts. Generation probabilities in a later analysis came from a VDJ recombination model fitted to out-of-frame rearrangements, and those results were checked against IGoR. A later analysis scored TCR-TCR, TCR-HLA and TCR-CMV co-occurrence with hypergeometric tests, applying a repertoire-size bias correction to TCR pairs. In a later analysis, false discovery rates were estimated by permuting HLA or CMV assignments 20 times. A later analysis grouped co-occurring TCRs with DBSCAN, adding TCRdist sequence similarity when clustering within HLA-allele-positive subsets. Repertoires with fewer than 30,000 or more than 120,000 public chains were left out of co-occurrence clustering, as were five repertoires with anomalous nucleotide sharing. The source is immuneACCESS, and TCRdb retained only in-frame sequences with V and J called. Part of the clones is not carried over; for the studies checked, unresolved V genes explain less than half of this, and the remainder is unexplained. The DNA gave D and trimming, while V, J and clone size come from that table. The sample table holds about 200,000 clones. 6.5% of the sample is taken by the ten largest.

The sequencing input was PBMCs. The rearrangement combines TRBV5-6 with TRBJ2-1; a weak D assignment points to TRBD1 (6 bases agree). The clonotype was recovered from a man aged 30 to 45 in good health and CMV-seronegative. For the CDR3, the sequence is CASSLVGQRKTSSYNEQFF. The base sequence is TGTGCCAGCAGCTTGGTCGGACAGAGGAAAACATCGTCCTACAATGAGCAGTTCTTC.